This TCR beta chain was profiled in a study of identical twins' blood T cells. Overall study: Some 52 million reads came from about twelve libraries, six alpha, six beta.

A word on this clonotype: Its antigen is not known.

Study-level points and caveats: Shared CDR3 clonotype counts between two donors mainly tracked the product of their cloneset sizes, twins included.

The CDR3 is 13 amino acids. V lost 2 bases and J 3 bases, leaving 7 bases between the germline ends. Germline loops: CDR1 DFQATT, CDR2 SNEGSKA (reference sequence). MiXCR was run by TCRdb on the 5' RACE reads, yielding one entry per CDR3 protein. The table shows fewer than 450,000 distinct CDR3 sequences, with under 30% occurring only once. Sequencing was performed on PBMCs. The clonotype was recovered from a woman aged 18 to 55 in good health. The chain employs TRBV20-1 and TRBJ1-4; D ambiguous. The chain's CDR3 is CSARKASNEKLFF. In DNA, the CDR3 is TGCAGTGCTAGAAAGGCGTCTAATGAAAAACTGTTTTTT.